The 22 T cell receptor beta chains below all came from one sample that was sequenced in a study of OX40 agonist ivuxolimab in advanced cancers. The data were produced by immunoSEQ multiplex PCR, yet TCRdb's version contains in-frame clones alone and is incomplete. Among approximately 81,000 clones listed, 86% were seen once. The input for sequencing was CD4+ or CD8+ T cells sorted from blood, taken in a trial of the OX40 agonist ivuxolimab. The receptor source for this set is an adult with an advanced solid tumor such as melanoma, head and neck, liver or kidney cancer.

The V and J genes are TRBV5-1 and TRBJ2-1; no definite D call. The CDR3 spans 12 residues. Germline V gene data show CDR1 as SGHRS and CDR2 as YFSETQ. V was trimmed by 3 bases and J by 6 bases, leaving 7 bases between them. The CDR3 spells CASSSTLNEQFF. The CDR3 DNA is TGCGCCAGCAGCTCGACTCTCAATGAGCAGTTCTTC.

CDR3 DNA: TGTGCCAGCAGCTTAATGGGCCAGGACACAGATACGCAGTATTTT. This translates into CASSLMGQDTDTQYF. The rearrangement joins TRBV7-3 to TRBJ2-3; D is unclear. This CDR3 comprises 15 residues. CDR1 and CDR2 (germline): SGHTA, FQGTGA. Trimming took 1 base from V and 2 from J, leaving 10 bases between them. Full variable domain (outside the CDR3, taken from reference TRBV7-3 and TRBJ2-3): GAGVSQTPSNKVTEKGKYVELRCDPISGHTALYWYRQSLGQGPEFLIYFQGTGAADDSGLPNDRFFAVRPEGSVSTLKIQRTERGDSAVYLCASSLMGQDTDTQYFGPGTRLTVL.

The chain couples TRBV7-2 to TRBJ2-5, with D tentatively TRBD1 or TRBD2 (5 bases each). In germline, CDR1 is SGHTA, CDR2 FQGNSA. V was clipped by 6 bases and J by 5 bases, with 19 bases between them. The CDR3 is 15 amino acids. This CDR3 is CASSRDGLDGETQYF. The CDR3, as DNA: TGTGCCAGCAGTCGGGACGGGCTAGATGGGGAGACCCAGTACTTC.

V and J are TRBV10-3 and TRBJ2-5, with D perhaps matching TRBD2 (6 bases). The CDR3 consists of 15 residues. Germline V lookup: CDR1 ENHRY, CDR2 SYGVKD. The V and J ends lost 3 bases and 2 bases respectively, with 13 bases between them. As DNA, the CDR3 is TGTGCCATCAGTGACCAGGGAGGCGCACAAGAGACCCAGTACTTC. As protein: CAISDQGGAQETQYF.

This clone was recorded once. This CDR3 is CASSLTGGSGNTIYF. CDR3 nucleotides: TGTGCCAGCAGCCTTACAGGGGGCTCTGGAAACACCATATATTTT. V gene TRBV7-9 combines with J gene TRBJ1-3, with 8 bases lining up with TRBD1. The germline V gene has CDR1 SEHNR and CDR2 FQNEAQ (reference sequence). The CDR3 is 15 amino acids. V dropped 5 bases and J dropped 0; count of bases not matched to a gene: 3.

The chain is built from TRBV5-4 and TRBJ1-1, with 10 bases lining up with TRBD1. V lost 4 bases, J lost 3 bases, and 9 bases stayed unmatched. Germline V CDR1 and CDR2: SGHNT, YYREEE (reference sequence). The CDR3 is 16 amino acids. The CDR3 DNA follows: TGTGCCAGCAGCCGAAGACAGGGGGCCCGGGACACTGAAGCTTTCTTT. This encodes CASSRRQGARDTEAFF.

The chain employs TRBV14 and TRBJ1-1, with TRBD1 matching over 10 bases. This CDR3 comprises 15 residues. The ends lost 0 bases at V and 3 bases at J; junction bases unmatched: 1. Germline CDR1 reads SGHDN; CDR2 reads FVKESK. CDR3 bases: TGTGCCAGCAGCCAAGACGGGACAGGGGACACTGAAGCTTTCTTT. This translates into CASSQDGTGDTEAFF.

This clone has a handful of counts. V usage is TRBV7-2 and J usage is TRBJ1-2; 10 nucleotides align to TRBD1. The CDR3 runs 16 residues. Trimming at V came to 5 bases and at J to 3 bases, leaving 9 bases not matched to a gene. CDR1 SGHTA and CDR2 FQGNSA come from the germline V gene. This CDR3 reads CASSAVGTGVYYGYTF. DNA of the CDR3: TGTGCCAGCAGCGCAGTTGGGACAGGGGTGTACTATGGCTACACCTTC.

The J gene is TRBJ1-2, the V gene TRBV7-8, with unresolved D. CDR3 length equals 15 residues. CDR1 is SGHVS and CDR2 is FQNEAQ in the germline V gene. V was cut by 1 base and J by 4 bases, with 13 bases left in between. In nucleotides, the CDR3 is TGTGCCAGCAGCTTAGAGGGTGGATTCGGCTATGGCTACACCTTC. It encodes CASSLEGGFGYGYTF.

Here the CDR3 reads CASSSPAPQGYTF. CDR3 sequence (DNA): TGTGCCAGCAGCTCCCCGGCGCCGCAGGGCTACACCTTC. V gene TRBV5-4 combines with J gene TRBJ1-2; no clear D gene. The CDR3 extends over 13 amino acids. Germline CDR1 reads SGHNT; CDR2 reads YYREEE (reference sequence). Trimming took off 3 bases at V and 8 bases at J, with 14 bases between the two ends.

V gene TRBV29-1 combines with J gene TRBJ1-2; D gene unclear. The CDR3 consists of 13 residues. V dropped 0 bases and J dropped 5 bases, with 10 bases sitting between them. Germline V gene sequence: CDR1 SQVTM, CDR2 ANQGSEA. CDR3 sequence: CSVEDRGEYGYTF. CDR3 DNA: TGCAGCGTTGAAGATCGCGGAGAGTATGGCTACACCTTC.

V and J are TRBV2 and TRBJ1-4, with D maybe TRBD1 (6 bases). Germline CDR1 SNHLY, CDR2 FYNNEI. The CDR3 spans 13 residues. V lost 7 bases and J 4 bases, leaving 10 bases between the germline ends. The chain's CDR3 is CASKEGGNEKLFF. CDR3 in DNA: TGTGCCAGCAAGGAGGGGGGTAATGAAAAACTGTTTTTT.

In this sample, this clone turned up once. The gene calls are TRBV6-6 and TRBJ2-3; tentatively, D is TRBD1 (8 bases). The V end was cut by 8 bases, the J end by 0 bases, with 12 bases between. Germline lookup yields CDR1 MNHNY and CDR2 SVGAGI (reference sequence). The CDR3 runs 14 residues. CDR3 nucleotides: TGTGCCAGCGCACAGGGGGGGAGCACAGATACGCAGTATTTT. Translating it yields CASAQGGSTDTQYF.

The V call is TRBV7-2, the J call TRBJ2-1, with TRBD1 matching over 7 bases. Germline CDR1 and CDR2: SGHTA and FQGNSA. V shed 5 bases and J 7 bases; nucleotides not matched to a gene: 17. The CDR3 runs 17 residues. CDR3 sequence reads: CASSRYLDRAFSNEQFF. The DNA for the CDR3 is TGTGCCAGCAGCCGTTATTTAGACAGGGCTTTTTCTAATGAGCAGTTCTTC. The entire variable domain, with the rest obtained from reference TRBV7-2 and TRBJ2-1, is as follows: GAGVSQSPSNKVTEKGKDVELRCDPISGHTALYWYRQSLGQGLEFLIYFQGNSAPDKSGLPSDRFSAERTGGSVSTLTIQRTQQEDSAVYLCASSRYLDRAFSNEQFFGPGTRLTVL.

This clone has a single count. CDR3 bases: TGTGCCAGCAGCCGACAGGGCATGGGGCAGTATTTT. Protein sequence: CASSRQGMGQYF. The rearrangement uses TRBV6-5 and TRBJ2-3, with 7 bases matching TRBD1. J was trimmed by 11 bases and V by 6 bases; bases with no gene match: 8. The CDR3 length is 12 residues. In germline, CDR1 is MNHEY, CDR2 SVGAGI.

This sequence joins TRBV19 and TRBJ1-3, with D possibly matching TRBD1 (5 bases). Germline V lookup: CDR1 LNHDA, CDR2 SQIVND (reference sequence). Trimming removed 5 bases at V and 0 bases at J, with 14 bases between. There are 16 residues in the CDR3. CDR3 residues: CASSPSGLVSGNTIYF. The CDR3 DNA follows: TGTGCCAGTAGTCCCTCGGGACTCGTCTCTGGAAACACCATATATTTT.

The chain links TRBV27 to TRBJ1-4, with a weak D call TRBD1 (6 bases). Deletions cut 4 bases from V and 7 bases from J, with 16 bases between. The germline CDR1 and CDR2 sequences are MNHEY and SMNVEV (reference sequence). The CDR3 consists of 15 residues. CDR3 protein: CASSSQQGLFEKLFF. The CDR3 DNA reads TGTGCCAGCAGTTCCCAACAGGGACTTTTTGAAAAACTGTTTTTT.

This chain links TRBV5-1 with TRBJ2-1, with TRBD1 matching 9 bases. The germline V gene has CDR1 SGHRS and CDR2 YFSETQ. The CDR3 runs 15 residues. The J segment lost 5 bases and the V segment lost 4 bases, leaving 7 bases of the junction unmatched. The CDR3 sequence is CASSPDRGFHNEQFF. The DNA of the CDR3 is TGCGCCAGCAGCCCGGACAGGGGCTTCCACAATGAGCAGTTCTTC.

The V call is TRBV27, the J call TRBJ2-7; 12 bases line up with TRBD2. The CDR3 is 16 residues long. Trimming removed 6 bases from V and 0 bases from J; junction bases left unmatched: 6. The V gene's germline CDR1 is MNHEY and CDR2 SMNVEV (reference sequence). The DNA for the CDR3 is TGTGCCAGCAGCCTCTCGACTAGCGGGAGCTCCTACGAGCAGTACTTC. Translating it yields CASSLSTSGSSYEQYF.

This clone was seen only a few times. V usage is TRBV7-9 and J usage is TRBJ2-7, with TRBD2 matching 12 bases. CDR3 length: 15 amino acids. Per germline, CDR1 SEHNR and CDR2 FQNEAQ (reference sequence). The V gene end was trimmed by 1 base and the J gene end by 6 bases; junction bases not matched to a gene: 4. The CDR3 reads CASSLGLAGDREQYF. The CDR3 nucleotides are TGTGCCAGCAGCTTAGGACTAGCGGGAGACCGCGAGCAGTACTTC. Full variable domain (outside the CDR3, taken from reference TRBV7-9 and TRBJ2-7): DTGVSQNPRHKITKRGQNVTFRCDPISEHNRLYWYRQTLGQGPEFLTYFQNEAQLEKSRLLSDRFSAERPKGSFSTLEIQRTEQGDSAMYLCASSLGLAGDREQYFGPGTRLTVT.

In its sample, this clone was seen a few times. The chain has TRBV7-6 and TRBJ2-3, with 7 bases fitting TRBD2. Germline V lookup: CDR1 SGHVS, CDR2 FNYEAQ. The CDR3 has 16 residues. V lost 1 base, J lost 0 bases, and 4 bases stayed unmatched. The DNA for the CDR3 is TGTGCCAGCAGCTTAGGTATGCGGGGGAGCACAGATACGCAGTATTTT. Its translation: CASSLGMRGSTDTQYF.

This sequence joins TRBV30 and TRBJ1-2; a weak D match, TRBD1 (6 bases). Trimming pared 5 bases from V and 2 bases from J, leaving 9 bases between. Germline V gives CDR1 GTSNPN, CDR2 SVGIG (reference sequence). The CDR3 is 12 residues long. CDR3 nucleotide sequence: TGTGCCTGGGCTACAGGGAACTATGGCTACACCTTC. It codes for CAWATGNYGYTF. The full variable domain, rest sourced from reference TRBV30 and TRBJ1-2, is SQTIHQWPATLVQPVGSPLSLECTVEGTSNPNLYWYRQAAGRGLQLLFYSVGIGQISSEVPQNLSASRPQDRQFILSSKKLLLSDSGFYLCAWATGNYGYTFGSGTRLTVV.